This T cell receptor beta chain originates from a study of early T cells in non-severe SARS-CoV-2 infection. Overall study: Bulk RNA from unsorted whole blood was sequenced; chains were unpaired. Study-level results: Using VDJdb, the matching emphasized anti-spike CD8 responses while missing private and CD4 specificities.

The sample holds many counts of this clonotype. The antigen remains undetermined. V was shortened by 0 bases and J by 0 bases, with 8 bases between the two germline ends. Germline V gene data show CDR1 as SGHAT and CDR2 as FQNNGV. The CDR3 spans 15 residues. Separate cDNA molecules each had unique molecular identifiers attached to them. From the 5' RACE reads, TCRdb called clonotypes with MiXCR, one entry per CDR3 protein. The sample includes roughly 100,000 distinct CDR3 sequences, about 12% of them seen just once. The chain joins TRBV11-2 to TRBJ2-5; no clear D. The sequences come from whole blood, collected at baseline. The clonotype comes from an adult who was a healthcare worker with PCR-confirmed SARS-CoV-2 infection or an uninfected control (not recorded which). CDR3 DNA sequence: TGTGCCAGCAGCTTAGATCGAGAGTACCAAGAGACCCAGTACTTC. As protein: CASSLDREYQETQYF.